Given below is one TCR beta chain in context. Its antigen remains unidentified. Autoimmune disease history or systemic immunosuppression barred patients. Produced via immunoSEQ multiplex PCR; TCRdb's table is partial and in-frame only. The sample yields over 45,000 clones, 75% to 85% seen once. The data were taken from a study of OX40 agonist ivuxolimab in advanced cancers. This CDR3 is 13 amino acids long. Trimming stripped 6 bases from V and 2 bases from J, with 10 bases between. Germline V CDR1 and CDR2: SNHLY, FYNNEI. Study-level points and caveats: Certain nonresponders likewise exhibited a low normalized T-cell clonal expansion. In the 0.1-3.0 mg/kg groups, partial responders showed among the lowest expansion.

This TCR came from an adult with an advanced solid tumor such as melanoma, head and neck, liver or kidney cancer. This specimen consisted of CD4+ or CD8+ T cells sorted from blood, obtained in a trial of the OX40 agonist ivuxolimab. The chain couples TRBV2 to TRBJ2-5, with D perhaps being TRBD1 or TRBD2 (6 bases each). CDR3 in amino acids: CASSLGGQETQYF. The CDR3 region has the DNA TGTGCCAGCAGCCTAGGGGGGCAAGAGACCCAGTACTTC.